This TCR beta chain was captured in a study of blood T cell repertoires in COVID-19. About the research overall: Nucleic acid was either cDNA or gDNA, and it came from T cells, B-cell-depleted T cells, or PBMCs.

CDR3 length: 14 amino acids. Trimming removed 9 bases at V and 7 bases at J, with 18 bases between. Germline V gene lookup returns CDR1 LNHDA and CDR2 SQIVND (reference sequence). The table came from immunoSEQ multiplex PCR; TCRdb's copy has only in-frame clones and leaves some out. The table lists over 150,000 clones, 80% to 90% of them singletons. Participants spanned ages about 18 to 90 years and resided in 24 US areas. Cohorts were determined from participant-reported clinical history. V and J are TRBV19 and TRBJ1-4, with D possibly being TRBD1 (6 bases). The receptor was derived from a man over 45 who had recovered from COVID-19. Material: PBMCs or T cells enriched from blood (not recorded which). For the CDR3, the DNA is TGTGCCAGCGCGCGCGGGGGGCGGGTTGAAAAACTGTTTTTT. Amino acid sequence: CASARGGRVEKLFF.